Below are 7 T cell receptor beta chains sequenced from a single sample in a study of blood T cell repertoires in COVID-19 (dated by TCRdb to the early 2020s). The library was prepared using the immunoSEQ multiplex PCR assay. TCRdb holds this immuneACCESS table with in-frame rearrangements only. Some clones are missing; in checked studies, unresolved V genes explain under half, and the rest has no known cause. This sample gives 100,000 to 150,000 clones in total; 75% to 85% of them show up just once. Around 4.1% of the sample comes from the top ten. The sequenced material came from peripheral blood. Source of these receptors: a woman between 50 and 59 years old with acute or convalescent COVID-19.

V is TRBV7-9 and J is TRBJ2-7, with D maybe TRBD1 (6 bases). This CDR3 comprises 14 residues. V was shortened by 5 bases and J by 6 bases, with 17 bases between the two germline ends. CDR1 and CDR2 (germline): SEHNR, FQNEAQ (reference sequence). The CDR3 sequence is CASSPGLTGSEQYF. The CDR3 DNA is TGTGCCAGCAGCCCCGGGTTAACAGGGTCCGAGCAGTACTTC.

The chain joins TRBV6-1 to TRBJ2-1; TRBD2 agrees at 9 bases. V lost 0 bases, J lost 9 bases, and 9 bases stayed unmatched. The CDR3 consists of 16 residues. CDR1 and CDR2 (germline): MNHNS, SASEGT. CDR3 nucleotides: TGTGCCAGCAGTGAAGCCCTCTCGCGGGGGGGCGGTGAGCAGTTCTTC. Its protein is CASSEALSRGGGEQFF.

This clone has a single count. This sequence joins TRBV6-6 and TRBJ1-2; D is undetermined. This CDR3 has 14 amino acids. Trimming pared 2 bases from V and 6 bases from J, leaving 13 bases between. The germline V gene has CDR1 MNHNY and CDR2 SVGAGI (reference sequence). CDR3 DNA: TGTGCCAGCAGTTACGCGACACCCTTTGATGGCTACACCTTC. Translating gives CASSYATPFDGYTF.

In this sample, this clone turned up once. The V gene is TRBV2, the J gene TRBJ1-1; D not certain. CDR1 and CDR2 (germline): SNHLY, FYNNEI. The CDR3 runs to 15 residues. The ends were cut back, 6 bases at V and 2 bases at J, with 16 bases in the middle. CDR3 in amino acids: CASRQLDLRNTEAFF. The CDR3 region has the DNA TGTGCCAGCAGGCAGTTAGACTTACGAAACACTGAAGCTTTCTTT.

The chain couples TRBV6-5 to TRBJ2-3; D remains unclear. Germline lookup yields CDR1 MNHEY and CDR2 SVGAGI. The V gene lost 10 bases and the J gene lost 1 base, with 15 bases spanning the gap. The CDR3 is made up of 14 amino acids. The CDR3 loop reads CATELSGGTDTQYF. CDR3 DNA sequence: TGTGCCACTGAACTCTCGGGTGGCACAGATACGCAGTATTTT.

This chain links TRBV12-3 or TRBV12-4 with TRBJ1-3; TRBD1 matches 7 bases. Trimming cost V 7 bases and J 2 bases; bases outside gene matches: 2. There are 13 residues in the CDR3. In DNA, the CDR3 is TGTGCCAGCACTCAGGGGGCTGGAAACACCATATATTTT. It encodes CASTQGAGNTIYF.

The chain has TRBV27 and TRBJ2-3; D gene ambiguous. Trimming removed 6 bases at V and 0 bases at J, with 4 bases between. Germline loops: CDR1 MNHEY, CDR2 SMNVEV (reference sequence). This CDR3 has 12 amino acids. The CDR3: CASRTSTDTQYF. CDR3 nucleotide sequence: TGTGCCAGCAGGACTAGCACAGATACGCAGTATTTT.